The clone carrying this T cell receptor (beta chain) has a handful of counts. In the original analysis: Reference gene primers were amplified, and this amplification served to estimate nucleated cell counts. TCRdb's copy holds only in-frame clones and misses some; the assay was immunoSEQ multiplex PCR. The DNA gave D and trimming, while V, J and clone size come from that table. Seen here are roughly 280,000 clones, around 84% observed once, and the top ten hold 5.2%. Enrolment of Seattle patients took place during active infection, and they were followed longitudinally. This record comes from a study of blood T cell repertoires in COVID-19. Study-wide context: Researchers got acute and convalescent COVID-19 samples from the United States, Italy and Spain. In each case, the material was cDNA or gDNA derived from T cells, B-cell-depleted T cells, or PBMCs.

The V end was cut by 1 base, the J end by 6 bases, with 11 bases between. CDR1 and CDR2 from the germline V gene are SGDLS and YYNGEE. This CDR3 region has 14 residues. The material sequenced was peripheral blood. This sequence originates from an older woman with COVID-19, enrolled during active disease. The J gene is TRBJ2-1, the V gene TRBV9; D remains unclear. CDR3 nucleotide sequence: TGTGCCAGCAGCGTACGCACTTCCGCCAATGAGCAGTTCTTC. It encodes CASSVRTSANEQFF.